This T cell receptor (beta chain) comes out of a study of T cell responses to AZD1222 COVID-19 vaccine. With regard to this clone: Its antigen remains unidentified.

Regarding the study as a whole: Across spike, vaccine-associated CD4 TCRs were found, dominant at 160-218 and 743-854. A reported finding is that nearly half of spike-specific TCRs target unmutated variant regions.

Germline V CDR1 and CDR2: SGDLS, YYNGEE. V was cut by 4 bases and J by 0 bases, with 11 bases left in between. The length of the CDR3 is 15 residues. The protocol was immunoSEQ multiplex PCR, while the TCRdb copy is restricted to in-frame clones and leaves out a portion. The sample contains 100,000 to 150,000 clones, approximately 92% of which appear only once. The genes are TRBV9 and TRBJ1-5, with a tentative D call TRBD1 (6 bases). The sequence was collected from an adult who received the AZD1222 COVID-19 vaccine. Sample: peripheral blood, taken 28 days after the second AZD1222 dose. The CDR3 DNA reads as TGTGCCAGCAGCCTCGGGACACATAGCAATCAGCCCCAGCATTTT. Translated: CASSLGTHSNQPQHF.